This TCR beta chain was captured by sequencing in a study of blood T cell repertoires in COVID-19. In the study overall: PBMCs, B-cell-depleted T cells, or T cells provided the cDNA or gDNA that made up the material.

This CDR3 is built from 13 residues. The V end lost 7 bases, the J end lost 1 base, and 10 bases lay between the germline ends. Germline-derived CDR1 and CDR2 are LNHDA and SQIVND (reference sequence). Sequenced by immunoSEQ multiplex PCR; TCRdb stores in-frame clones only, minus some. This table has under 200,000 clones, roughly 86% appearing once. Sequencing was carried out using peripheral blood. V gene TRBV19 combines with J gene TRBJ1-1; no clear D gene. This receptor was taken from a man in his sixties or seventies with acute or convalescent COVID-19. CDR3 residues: CASTRDRNTEAFF. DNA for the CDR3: TGTGCCAGTACGCGGGATAGGAACACTGAAGCTTTCTTT.